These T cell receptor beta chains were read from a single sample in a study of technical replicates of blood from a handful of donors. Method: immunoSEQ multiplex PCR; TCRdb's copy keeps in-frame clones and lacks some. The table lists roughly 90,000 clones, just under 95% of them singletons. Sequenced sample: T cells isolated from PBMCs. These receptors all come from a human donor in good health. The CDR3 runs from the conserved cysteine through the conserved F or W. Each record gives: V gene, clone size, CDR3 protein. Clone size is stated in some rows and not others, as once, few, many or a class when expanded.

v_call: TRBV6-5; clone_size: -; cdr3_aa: CASSYVTGGLYGYTF
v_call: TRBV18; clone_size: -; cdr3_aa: CASSPRLLDSSLNTEAFF
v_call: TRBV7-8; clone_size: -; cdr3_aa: CASYPLAGGSTDTQYF
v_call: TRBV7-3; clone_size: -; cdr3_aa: CASSQSGPRGDTQYF
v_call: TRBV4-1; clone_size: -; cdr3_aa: CASSQDGTGSTGELFF
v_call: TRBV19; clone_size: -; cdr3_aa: CASSIEQANTGELFF
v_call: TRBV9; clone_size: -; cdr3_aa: CASSDRTGVSPLHF
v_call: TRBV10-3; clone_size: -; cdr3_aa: CAISQGLRRGNEQFF
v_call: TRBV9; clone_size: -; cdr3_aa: CASSPTTGPAGYTF
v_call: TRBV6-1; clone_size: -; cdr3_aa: CASSRGGGTDTQYF
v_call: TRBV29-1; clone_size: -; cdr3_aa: CSVEGETSGFYEQYF
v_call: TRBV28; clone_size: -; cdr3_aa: CASSFVGRIDGYTF
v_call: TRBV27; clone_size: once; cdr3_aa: CASSYFGGTEAFF
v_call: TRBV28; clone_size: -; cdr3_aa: CASSDGTASYEQYF
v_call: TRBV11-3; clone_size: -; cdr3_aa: CASSLGQGNTEAFF
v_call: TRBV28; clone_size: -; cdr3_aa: CASSGTEANYGYTF
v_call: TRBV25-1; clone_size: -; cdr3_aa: CASSALQRDRGMDEQFF
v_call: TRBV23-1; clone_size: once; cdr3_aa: CASKQADQETQYF
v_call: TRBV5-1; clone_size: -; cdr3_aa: CASSLTALNTEAFF
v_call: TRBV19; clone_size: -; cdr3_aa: CASSRGGQGNEQYF
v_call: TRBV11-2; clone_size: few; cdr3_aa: CASSLGHNQPQHF
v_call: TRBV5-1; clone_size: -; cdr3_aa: CASSVTGVTDTQYF